These 2 T cell receptor beta chains came from one sample sequenced in a study of blood T cell repertoires in COVID-19. The protocol was immunoSEQ multiplex PCR, while the TCRdb copy is restricted to in-frame clones and leaves out a portion. Of a few hundred thousand clones listed, 75% to 90% are singletons. Sequences were obtained from PBMCs or T cells enriched from blood (not recorded which). Every receptor here comes from a woman aged 60 to 75 who had recovered from COVID-19.

This chain joins TRBV9 and TRBJ1-6; maybe TRBD1 (5 bases). Germline V CDR1 and CDR2: SGDLS, YYNGEE. The CDR3 covers 14 residues. The ends were cut back, 4 bases at V and 8 bases at J, with 13 bases in the middle. The chain's CDR3 is CASSKKGIDSPLHF. As DNA, the CDR3 is TGTGCCAGCAGCAAAAAGGGGATTGATTCACCCCTCCACTTT.

This sequence joins TRBV3-1 (or the pseudogene TRBV3-2) and TRBJ1-1; D not certain. CDR3 length: 14 amino acids. Germline V gene sequence: CDR1 LGHDT, CDR2 YNNKEL (reference sequence). The ends were cut back, 1 base at V and 5 bases at J, with 11 bases in the middle. This CDR3 reads CASSQASTGTEAFF. Here the CDR3 DNA reads TGTGCCAGCAGCCAAGCTAGTACGGGTACTGAAGCTTTCTTT.